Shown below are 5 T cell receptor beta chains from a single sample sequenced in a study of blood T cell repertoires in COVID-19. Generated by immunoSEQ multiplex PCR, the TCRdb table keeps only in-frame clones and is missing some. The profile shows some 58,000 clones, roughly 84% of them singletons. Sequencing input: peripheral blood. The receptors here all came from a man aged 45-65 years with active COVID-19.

The CDR3 DNA follows: TGTGCCAGCAAAGATACAGGGGGCCCCGGTATAAATGAAAAACTGTTTTTT. Translation: CASKDTGGPGINEKLFF. V and J are TRBV28 and TRBJ1-4; 9 positions match TRBD1. Looked up from germline, CDR1 is MDHEN and CDR2 is SYDVKM. V dropped 7 bases and J dropped 5; count of bases not matched to a gene: 14. The CDR3 runs to 17 residues.

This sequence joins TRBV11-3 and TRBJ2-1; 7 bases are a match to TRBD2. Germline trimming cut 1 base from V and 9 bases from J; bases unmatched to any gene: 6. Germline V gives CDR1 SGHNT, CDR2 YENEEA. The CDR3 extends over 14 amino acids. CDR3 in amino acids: CASSLGGGAGEQFF. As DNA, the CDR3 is TGTGCCAGCAGCTTAGGGGGAGGGGCGGGTGAGCAGTTCTTC.

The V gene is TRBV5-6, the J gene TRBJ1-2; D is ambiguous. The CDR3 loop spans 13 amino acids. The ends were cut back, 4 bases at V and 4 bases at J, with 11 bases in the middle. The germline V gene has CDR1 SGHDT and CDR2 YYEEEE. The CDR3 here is CASSTTPPYGYTF. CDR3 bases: TGTGCCAGCAGCACTACACCCCCCTATGGCTACACCTTC.

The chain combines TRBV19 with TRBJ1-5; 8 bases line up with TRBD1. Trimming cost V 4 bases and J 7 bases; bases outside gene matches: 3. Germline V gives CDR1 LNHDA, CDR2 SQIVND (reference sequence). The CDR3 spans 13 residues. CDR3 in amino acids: CASSTDREQPQHF. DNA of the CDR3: TGTGCCAGTAGTACGGACAGGGAACAGCCCCAGCATTTT.

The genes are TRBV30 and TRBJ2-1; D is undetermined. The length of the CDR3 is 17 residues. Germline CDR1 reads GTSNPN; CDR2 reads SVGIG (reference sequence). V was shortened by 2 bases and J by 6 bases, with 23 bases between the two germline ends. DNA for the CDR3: TGTGCCTGGAGTACCCCCCCCCTCGACTTAGACGGCAATGAGCAGTTCTTC. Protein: CAWSTPPLDLDGNEQFF.